This record concerns one T cell receptor beta chain sequence. Antigen specificity is unknown. These data belong to a study of shared clonotypes between healthy human individuals. Overall study context: For every donor, three CD4 naive, three CD4 memory, two CD8 naive and one CD8 memory plates were used.

Only in-frame clones appear in the TCRdb table, and some are missing; sequencing was by immunoSEQ multiplex PCR. In the table there are about 580,000 clones, nearly 98% of which are singletons. General observations from the study: Larger estimated richness was generally seen in naive subsets than in memory subsets. Generation of non-shared clonotypes was less probable than generation of clonotypes shared by all four donors.

Naive CD8 cells comprised CD45RO-negative, CCR7-positively selected cells, excluding terminally differentiated effector memory CD45RA+ cells. CDR1 and CDR2 (germline): PRHDT, FYEKMQ (reference sequence). The CDR3 is 15 residues long. Trimming took 2 bases from V and 8 from J; bases not matched to a gene: 4. Material: naive CD8+ T cells sorted from blood. V and J are TRBV13 and TRBJ2-1; 12 bases are shared with TRBD2. The source of this sequence is a man younger than 45 in good health. The CDR3 coding sequence is TGTGCCAGCAGCTTACTAGCGGGAGGGCAGGATGAGCAGTTCTTC. Its protein is CASSLLAGGQDEQFF. The whole variable domain, filled in from reference TRBV13 and TRBJ2-1, reads AAGVIQSPRHLIKEKRETATLKCYPIPRHDTVYWYQQGPGQDPQFLISFYEKMQSDKGSIPDRFSAQQFSDYHSELNMSSLELGDSALYFCASSLLAGGQDEQFFGPGTRLTVL.